This T cell receptor (beta chain) was identified in a study of CD8 T cells in Susac syndrome. Random hexamers were used to reverse transcribe the RNA input (about 0.5 to 1 ug). A single record per CDR3 protein comes from TCRdb applying MiXCR to the immunoSEQ multiplex PCR reads. The sample lists more than 150,000 distinct CDR3 sequences; 90% to 97% were seen once. Sequencing was done on a sample of CD4+ T cells from PBMCs. The TCR sequence derives from a human donor with Susac syndrome.

CDR3 region: CASSPGGAYGYTF. CDR3 in DNA: TGTGCCAGCAGTCCGGGGGGGGCCTATGGCTACACCTTC. The genes are TRBV2 and TRBJ1-2; D may be TRBD1 (6 bases). There are 13 residues in the CDR3. Germline CDR1 and CDR2: SNHLY and FYNNEI. Trimming took off 5 bases at V and 4 bases at J, with 11 bases between the two ends.